The 23 T cell receptor beta chains below were found in one sample sequenced in a study of T cells in Graves' hyperthyroidism and ophthalmopathy. Researchers amplified the TCR beta CDR3 regions from RNA transcripts. The HTBI primer set drove a first-round RT-PCR of the TCR CDR3. TCRdb re-called the multiplex PCR reads with MiXCR, one entry per CDR3 protein. Of more than 550,000 distinct CDR3 sequences in the sample, nearly 45% were seen once. The sequencing input was peripheral blood or thyroid tissue (not recorded which). The receptors derive from an adult man with Graves' disease, either hyperthyroidism or ophthalmopathy (not recorded which).

The chain has TRBV14 and TRBJ2-5, with TRBD1 matching over 7 bases. The CDR3 runs to 17 residues. Germline values: CDR1 SGHDN, CDR2 FVKESK. The V and J ends lost 0 bases and 0 bases, in that order; junction bases with no gene match: 7. CDR3 DNA sequence: TGTGCCAGCAGCCAAGACCCCTGGGACAGTTACCAAGAGACCCAGTACTTC. Amino acid sequence: CASSQDPWDSYQETQYF. Combining the CDR3 with reference TRBV14 and TRBJ2-5 gives the whole variable domain EAGVTQFPSHSVIEKGQTVTLRCDPISGHDNLYWYRRVMGKEIKFLLHFVKESKQDESGMPNNRFLAERTGGTYSTLKVQPAELEDSGVYFCASSQDPWDSYQETQYFGPGTRLLVL.

The genes are TRBV4-2 and TRBJ2-7; 7 bases line up with TRBD1. The germline V gene has CDR1 LGHNA and CDR2 YNFKEQ. J gave up 2 bases and V 3 bases, and 7 bases lay outside the gene matches. The CDR3 is made up of 15 amino acids. The CDR3 DNA reads TGTGCCAGCAGCCACGACAGGGACAGTACCTACGAGCAGTACTTC. Encoded protein: CASSHDRDSTYEQYF.

This chain links TRBV5-1 with TRBJ2-6, with D possibly called TRBD1 or TRBD2 (5 bases each). The CDR3 is 19 amino acids. Germline CDR1 reads SGHRS; CDR2 reads YFSETQ. V dropped 3 bases and J dropped 0 bases, with 19 bases sitting between them. CDR3 coding DNA: TGCGCCAGCAGCTCAACTCCGGGACGCCCGCTCTCTGGGGCCAACGTCCTGACTTTC. Amino acids: CASSSTPGRPLSGANVLTF.

This sequence joins TRBV10-3 and TRBJ1-2, with 8 bases aligning to TRBD1. The CDR3 length is 13 residues. J was trimmed by 5 bases and V by 5 bases; bases with no gene match: 4. CDR1 ENHRY and CDR2 SYGVKD come from the germline V gene. CDR3 nucleotides: TGTGCCATCAGTTTAACAGGGGGATATGGCTACACCTTC. It codes for CAISLTGGYGYTF.

This chain uses TRBV11-2 with TRBJ2-5; D is unresolved. Per germline, CDR1 SGHAT and CDR2 FQNNGV. The ends were cut back, 5 bases at V and 1 base at J, with 14 bases in the middle. The CDR3 spans 15 residues. This chain's CDR3 is CASSVTPGVQETQYF. CDR3 in DNA: TGTGCCAGCAGCGTAACTCCTGGGGTCCAAGAGACCCAGTACTTC.

This clonotype is labeled as medium-sized. This rearrangement joins TRBV29-1 to TRBJ1-2, with a tentative D call TRBD1 (5 bases). Trimming stripped 5 bases from V and 4 bases from J, with 11 bases between. The CDR3 length is 12 residues. Per the germline V gene, CDR1 is SQVTM and CDR2 is ANQGSEA. The CDR3 region has the DNA TGCAGCGTTAGGGACGGCCGCTATGGCTACACCTTC. Its translation: CSVRDGRYGYTF.

This clonotype was detected many times. The chain recombines TRBV7-8 with TRBJ2-7; 8 bases are a match to TRBD2. Germline values: CDR1 SGHVS, CDR2 FQNEAQ. The CDR3 has 14 amino acids. J was trimmed by 3 bases and V by 5 bases; bases with no gene match: 6. The CDR3 sequence: CASSTTGTSYEQYF. The DNA for the CDR3 is TGTGCCAGCAGCACTACCGGGACTAGCTACGAGCAGTACTTC.

The CDR3, as DNA: TGTGCCAGCAGTTTGAATATCGGAGGCCGGGGTGAAAAACTGTTTTTT. Its translation is CASSLNIGGRGEKLFF. V gene TRBV12-3 or TRBV12-4 combines with J gene TRBJ1-4; the D is unclear. Trimming left V 3 bases short and J 7 bases short, with 18 bases between. The CDR3 runs to 16 residues.

The rearrangement uses TRBV5-1 and TRBJ2-7, with a possible D match to TRBD2 (5 bases). This CDR3 spans 16 amino acids. V shed 5 bases and J shed 0 bases, with 18 bases lying between them. The germline CDR1 and CDR2 sequences are SGHRS and YFSETQ. CDR3 sequence (DNA): TGCGCCAGCAGATCTGGACTGACAACTCCCTCCTACGAGCAGTACTTC. Translated: CASRSGLTTPSYEQYF.

This sequence joins TRBV19 and TRBJ2-5, with D unresolved. Trimming took 4 bases from V and 7 from J, leaving 7 bases between them. Germline loops: CDR1 LNHDA, CDR2 SQIVND (reference sequence). The CDR3 extends over 11 amino acids. This chain's CDR3 is CASSSGRTQYF. CDR3 nucleotides: TGTGCCAGTAGTAGTGGACGGACCCAGTACTTC.

Worth noting for this clonotype: This may be a read error: a much more frequent sequence differs by one nucleotide. This chain uses TRBV24-1 with TRBJ2-2, with D perhaps TRBD2 (6 bases). CDR3 length: 14 residues. The germline V gene has CDR1 KGHDR and CDR2 SFDVKD. CDR3: CASSSTSPPGELFF. The CDR3 bases are TGTGCCTCCAGTTCGACTAGTCCCCCCGGGGAGCTGTTTTTT.

The sample holds a few counts of this clonotype. V gene TRBV25-1 combines with J gene TRBJ1-6; TRBD1 agrees at 7 bases. Germline CDR1 reads MGHDK; CDR2 reads SYGVNS. This CDR3 has 15 residues. V shed 4 bases, J shed 6 bases, and the junction held 6 bases outside the gene matches. CDR3 DNA sequence: TGTGCCAGCAGTGCCTCGGGACAGCGTAATTCACCCCTCCACTTT. This codes for CASSASGQRNSPLHF.

This chain joins TRBV19 and TRBJ1-1; no definite D call. V was cut by 8 bases and J by 7 bases, with 11 bases left in between. From germline, CDR1 is LNHDA and CDR2 SQIVND (reference sequence). This CDR3 comprises 11 residues. DNA of the CDR3: TGTGCCAGTTCATGGTGGAATGAAGCTTTCTTT. Amino acids: CASSWWNEAFF.

Turning to this clonotype: This may be a read error, as it is one base from a much larger clone. The rearrangement links TRBV7-8 to TRBJ1-4, with a possible D match to TRBD1 (5 bases). The CDR3 has 16 residues. V gave up 2 bases and J gave up 10 bases, with 20 bases separating them. Looked up from germline, CDR1 is SGHVS and CDR2 is FQNEAQ. CDR3 in amino acids: CASSLPEAGLTAKLFF. CDR3 nucleotide sequence: TGTGCCAGCAGCTTACCAGAGGCAGGGCTAACTGCAAAACTGTTTTTT.

The rearrangement joins TRBV10-3 to TRBJ2-2, with D unresolved. The V and J ends lost 4 bases and 6 bases respectively, with 6 bases between them. The CDR3 is 12 amino acids. Germline V gene data show CDR1 as ENHRY and CDR2 as SYGVKD. CDR3 sequence: CAISVNPGELFF. In DNA form, the CDR3 reads TGTGCCATCAGTGTCAACCCCGGGGAGCTGTTTTTT.

Of note for this clonotype: Sequence at one end of the junction differs from germline and may be a read error. The CDR3 DNA is TGTGCCATCAGTTACTCCGGCAGTCAAGAGACCCAGTACTTC. It encodes CAISYSGSQETQYF. The V gene is TRBV6-5, the J gene TRBJ2-5; D remains unclear. In germline, CDR1 is MNHEY, CDR2 SVGAGI. The CDR3 has 14 residues.

A few counts support this clonotype. The chain recombines TRBV12-5 with TRBJ1-2, with D tentatively TRBD1 (5 bases). Trimming cost V 5 bases and J 2 bases, with 12 bases left between them. The CDR3 sequence is 14 residues long. Germline V lookup: CDR1 LGHNT, CDR2 FRNRAP. This CDR3 reads CASGTGLLNYGYTF. The CDR3 DNA reads as TGTGCTAGTGGTACGGGACTTCTAAACTATGGCTACACCTTC. The whole variable domain, remainder taken from reference TRBV12-5 and TRBJ1-2, is DARVTQTPRHKVTEMGQEVTMRCQPILGHNTVFWYRQTMMQGLELLAYFRNRAPLDDSGMPKDRFSAEMPDATLATLKIQPSEPRDSAVYFCASGTGLLNYGYTFGSGTRLTVV.

The chain uses TRBV9 and TRBJ2-5; TRBD1 matches 8 bases. The CDR3 spans 14 residues. From germline, CDR1 is SGDLS and CDR2 YYNGEE. V lost 6 bases, J lost 5 bases, and 9 bases stayed unmatched. CDR3 amino acids: CASNDRGAGETQYF. CDR3 sequence (DNA): TGTGCCAGCAACGACAGGGGCGCCGGGGAGACCCAGTACTTC.

This clonotype was detected many times. The chain links TRBV19 to TRBJ1-1, with unresolved D. Germline V lookup: CDR1 LNHDA, CDR2 SQIVND (reference sequence). The CDR3 is 13 amino acids. Trimming took 5 bases from V and 4 from J, leaving 11 bases between them. This CDR3 reads CASSRVVGTEAFF. CDR3 DNA sequence: TGTGCCAGTAGTCGGGTTGTGGGCACTGAAGCTTTCTTT.

This clonotype was counted many times. V gene TRBV7-9 combines with J gene TRBJ1-2, with TRBD1 as a possible D gene (6 bases). This CDR3 spans 15 amino acids. Germline CDR1 reads SEHNR; CDR2 reads FQNEAQ (reference sequence). The V and J ends lost 5 bases and 5 bases respectively, with 18 bases between them. CDR3 region: CASSQAGGAGYGYTF. CDR3 in DNA: TGTGCCAGCAGCCAGGCTGGGGGCGCGGGGTATGGCTACACCTTC.

This clonotype has a handful of counts. The genes are TRBV7-8 and TRBJ1-6; the match to TRBD1 covers 9 bases. V was pared by 5 bases and J by 11 bases, with 13 bases of the junction left unmatched. Germline V lookup: CDR1 SGHVS, CDR2 FQNEAQ. The CDR3 covers 16 residues. Here the CDR3 reads CASSTPTGQGSAPLHF. The CDR3 DNA reads as TGTGCCAGCAGCACCCCAACGGGACAGGGAAGCGCACCCCTCCACTTT.

The J gene is TRBJ1-5, the V gene TRBV12-5; D is unresolved. The CDR3 spans 13 residues. Germline CDR1 and CDR2: LGHNT and FRNRAP. The V gene lost 2 bases and the J gene lost 4 bases, with 6 bases spanning the gap. The CDR3 DNA follows: TGTGCTAGTGGTTTGTGGGGTAATCAGCCCCAGCATTTT. Residues: CASGLWGNQPQHF.

The chain joins TRBV10-3 to TRBJ1-6; tentative D call: TRBD1 (5 bases). Trimming took off 10 bases at V and 0 bases at J, with 16 bases between the two ends. The V gene's germline CDR1 is ENHRY and CDR2 SYGVKD. The CDR3 contains 16 residues. CDR3 sequence: CASSPLQASYNSPLHF. CDR3 bases: TGTGCCAGCTCACCGCTACAGGCCTCCTATAATTCACCCCTCCACTTT.